This TCR beta chain was captured in a study of OX40 agonist ivuxolimab in advanced cancers. In terms of the full investigation: Ivuxolimab was an agonistic, fully human IgG2 monoclonal antibody directed against OX40 (CD134), a costimulatory receptor. Prior anti-PD-1, anti-PD-L1 or anti-CTLA-4 therapy was permitted, and checkpoint inhibitors had been received by more than 35% of dose-escalation patients. The point of sequencing TCRbeta in the periphery was to test whether ivuxolimab changed TCR sequence diversity and drove clonal T-cell expansion. A male proportion of about 79% and a mean age of roughly 55 years, ranging from about 20 to 80, were recorded for the dose-escalation cohort. Intravenous ivuxolimab was administered to patients every 2 weeks at six dose levels: 0.01, 0.1, 0.3, 1.5, 3 and 10 mg/kg. The paper covers the monotherapy dose-escalation part of the phase I ivuxolimab trial, which included N = 52 patients. Of the 50 to 55 dose-escalation patients, hepatocellular carcinoma was present in roughly 19, melanoma in some 15, renal cell carcinoma in 9 and head and neck cancer in 9. Partial responses occurred in three dose-escalation patients, of whom one had hepatocellular carcinoma and two had cutaneous melanoma.

Overall results and qualifications from the work: After ivuxolimab, more expanded clones were found on average in CD8+ T cells than in CD4+ T cells. The antigen specificity of the peripheral T cells that underwent clonal expansion was not determined. Low levels of normalized T-cell clonal expansion were also seen in some patients who did not respond. At doses of 0.1 to 3.0 mg/kg, clonal expansion of both CD4+ and CD8+ blood T cells was observed from baseline to week 6. Partial responders in the 0.1-3.0 mg/kg groups had among the lowest normalized peripheral clonal expansion, especially among CD8+ T cells.

The CDR3 sequence holds 12 residues, the cysteine and phenylalanine included. Only the CDR3 portion is preserved as DNA: 36 bases, with reading frame beginning at the first base. CDR1 SQVTM and CDR2 ANQGSEA were looked up in the germline V gene. The V and J ends are trimmed by 6 bases and 4 bases, leaving 11 bases between them. Patients with autoimmune disease history or receiving systemic immunosuppression were excluded from the trial. Peripheral blood for TCR sequencing was collected from all dose cohorts at baseline, on cycle 4 day 1, and on cycle 7 day 1. Samples were obtained from an open-label, multicenter, first-in-human phase I dose-escalation trial of ivuxolimab. The trial enrolled adults with locally advanced or metastatic head and neck squamous cell, hepatocellular, melanoma or renal cell carcinoma. CD4+ and CD8+ T cells were sorted separately from peripheral blood before TCR sequencing.

To sequence the TCRbeta CDR3 region, genomic DNA was isolated from the sorted cells. The immunoSEQ Assay was used to sequence the TCRbeta CDR3 regions. Entries here come from immuneACCESS through TCRdb and include only in-frame sequences with V and J called. Some clones fail to appear in such tables; in the studies checked, an unresolved V gene covers under half of the shortfall, and the cause of the remainder is unknown. Within this sample are some 44,000 clones, with less than 90% of them counted one time only. 5.1% of the sample is held by the ten biggest clonotypes. Worth noting for this clone: The antigen this receptor binds is unknown. Within one base of it there is no much larger clone, and no base qualities were kept.

In this chain, TRBV29-1 is recombined with TRBJ2-3, with TRBD1 as a weak D call on 6 bases. This receptor was taken from an adult with an advanced solid tumor such as melanoma, head and neck, liver or kidney cancer. The sample here was CD4+ or CD8+ T cells sorted from blood, taken in a trial of the OX40 agonist ivuxolimab. The DNA sequence is as follows: TGCAGCGTACAGGGTCAGGCAGATACGCAGTATTTT. This codes for CSVQGQADTQYF.